This TCR beta chain was documented in a study of T cell responses to AZD1222 COVID-19 vaccine. Overall study findings and caveats: It should be noted that donors were predominantly white British and more often female, and clonal diversity was possibly underestimated.

The CDR3 totals 13 residues. Germline CDR1 and CDR2: SNHLY and FYNNEI. Trimming pared 8 bases from V and 1 base from J, leaving 9 bases between. This clone was observed a handful of times. What it binds is unknown. Sequencing used immunoSEQ multiplex PCR; TCRdb keeps in-frame clones, though not all of them. The data contain more than 150,000 clones, 75% to 95% of them seen just once; the ten biggest clones take up approximately 4.8%. The sample was peripheral blood, taken on day 0 of AZD1222 vaccination. The V and J genes are TRBV2 and TRBJ1-5; D call uncertain. This clonotype was sampled from an adult in good health. CDR3 coding DNA: TGTGCCAGCGATGACCGGAGCAATCAGCCCCAGCATTTT. Its translation is CASDDRSNQPQHF.